Listed below are T cell receptor beta chains from one sample, sequenced in a study of blood T cell repertoires in COVID-19. Clones were read by immunoSEQ multiplex PCR, and TCRdb kept only the in-frame ones, dropping some. The repertoire holds 250,000 to 350,000 clones, about 89% seen once, with about 6.8% in the top ten. The sequenced material came from peripheral blood. The source is a man aged 18-30 years who had recovered from COVID-19. The CDR3 runs from the conserved cysteine through the conserved F or W. Fields, in order: clone size, J gene, D gene, V gene, CDR3 DNA, CDR3 protein. D genes are given only for firm matches. Clone size is given for some rows only: seen once, a few or many times, or a class if the clone is expanded.

>.|TRBJ2-3|TRBD2|TRBV30
TGTGCCTGGAGCGAAGGGACTAGCGGTACAGATACGCAGTATTTT
CAWSEGTSGTDTQYF
>.|TRBJ1-5|TRBD1|TRBV24-1
TGTGCCACCAGTGAGGACAGGGTAAATCAGCCCCAGCATTTT
CATSEDRVNQPQHF
>.|TRBJ2-7|TRBD1|TRBV4-3
TGCGCCAGCAGCCGCTGGGGACAGGGGCCATCCGAGCAGTACTTC
CASSRWGQGPSEQYF
>.|TRBJ2-1|TRBD2|TRBV7-6
TGTGCCAGCAGCTTAGCCCTTATGGGGAGGGGAGCTTCCTACAATGAGCAGTTCTTC
CASSLALMGRGASYNEQFF
>.|TRBJ1-1|.|TRBV15
TGTGCCACCAGCGGACAGATTAACACTGAAGCTTTCTTT
CATSGQINTEAFF
>.|TRBJ2-1|TRBD1|TRBV24-1
TGTGCCACCAGTGACACCGGGACAGAGGAAGACTGGATGGAGCAGTTCTTC
CATSDTGTEEDWMEQFF
>.|TRBJ2-2|.|TRBV7-9
TGTGCCACACCCCCCGGGACTTTCCCTTCGGGTTACACCGGGGAGCTGTTTTTT
CATPPGTFPSGYTGELFF
>.|TRBJ1-5|.|TRBV19
TGTGCCAGTAGTATCACCGGGAACCGGGACTCATATCAGCCCCAGCATTTT
CASSITGNRDSYQPQHF
>.|TRBJ1-2|.|TRBV6-1
TGTGCCAGCAGTGATCGGTACGGCTACACCTTC
CASSDRYGYTF
>.|TRBJ1-5|.|TRBV6-2/TRBV6-3
TGTGCCAGCAGTAGGGGTAACAGCAATCAGCCCCAGCATTTT
CASSRGNSNQPQHF
>.|TRBJ2-5|.|TRBV13
TGTGCCAGCAGCTTAGGGCAGTACCAAGAGACCCAGTACTTC
CASSLGQYQETQYF
>few|TRBJ1-2|.|TRBV27
TGTGCCAGCAGTGTACAGGGTGGTAGTGGCTACACCTTC
CASSVQGGSGYTF
>once|TRBJ2-2|.|TRBV19
TGTGCCAGTAGTATCGGGGTGCGGGGGCTGTTTTTT
CASSIGVRGLFF
>.|TRBJ1-3|.|TRBV19
TGTGCCAGTAGTCCCTCAGGGCGGGGCCCGGGGGGAAACACCATATATTTT
CASSPSGRGPGGNTIYF
>.|TRBJ1-2|TRBD1|TRBV9
TGTGCCAGCAGCGTAGGAGGGGGCAGGGGAGACTATGGCTACACCTTC
CASSVGGGRGDYGYTF
>.|TRBJ1-5|.|TRBV7-6
TGTGCCAGCAGCTTAGGGGCCGGGGGCAATCAGCCCCAGCATTTT
CASSLGAGGNQPQHF
>once|TRBJ1-4|TRBD1|TRBV5-1
TGCGCCAGCAGCGTACCAGGGACAGGACGGGAAAAACTGTTTTTT
CASSVPGTGREKLFF
>.|TRBJ1-2|.|TRBV7-2
TGTGCCAGCAGCTTAAAGACAGTCTATGGCTACACCTTC
CASSLKTVYGYTF
>.|TRBJ2-2|.|TRBV6-5
TGTGCCAGCAGGCGATCTGCCGGGGAGCTGTTTTTT
CASRRSAGELFF
>.|TRBJ1-2|.|TRBV27
TGTGCCAGCGCCTTCTCCTCACTGAACAGGAACCCTTATGGCTACACCTTC
CASAFSSLNRNPYGYTF
>.|TRBJ2-3|.|TRBV4-3
TGCGCCAGCAGCCAAGAGTTGGCTAGCCGGTCAGATACGCAGTATTTT
CASSQELASRSDTQYF
>.|TRBJ1-6|.|TRBV28
TGTGCCAGCAGTTGGCAGAATTCACCCCTCCACTTT
CASSWQNSPLHF